The 8 T cell receptor beta chains in this list originate from one sample, sequenced in a study of neurological immune-mediated disorders. TCRdb recomputed calls from the 5' RACE reads with MiXCR, one row per CDR3 protein. The sample records about 17,000 distinct CDR3 sequences, approximately 3.7% being singletons. The specimen was CD8+ T cells from blood. The receptors were sampled from a woman aged 40 to 50 in good health.

This clonotype was counted at least ten times. This chain joins TRBV27 and TRBJ1-6; D remains unclear. This CDR3 has 16 residues. V was cut by 3 bases and J by 0 bases, with 9 bases left in between. In germline, CDR1 is MNHEY, CDR2 SMNVEV (reference sequence). The CDR3 sequence: CASSFFGPSYNSPLHF. The DNA of the CDR3 is TGTGCCAGCAGTTTTTTCGGGCCCTCCTATAATTCACCCCTCCACTTT.

This clonotype was observed at least ten times. The chain combines TRBV7-3 with TRBJ2-2; perhaps TRBD1 as D (8 bases). The CDR3 consists of 15 residues. The V end was cut by 6 bases, the J end by 4 bases, with 15 bases between. Germline-derived CDR1 and CDR2 are SGHTA and FQGTGA. This CDR3 is CASRATGEGTGELFF. CDR3 DNA: TGTGCCAGCAGAGCGACAGGGGAGGGCACCGGGGAGCTGTTTTTT.

This clonotype came up many times. The chain employs TRBV3-1 and TRBJ1-4; D gene ambiguous. Germline values: CDR1 LGHDT, CDR2 YNNKEL (reference sequence). The CDR3 length is 16 residues. The germline V and J ends were trimmed by 0 bases and 8 bases, with 16 bases remaining between them. CDR3 sequence reads: CASSQEGFGGGEKLFF. The CDR3 DNA is TGTGCCAGCAGCCAAGAAGGGTTCGGAGGTGGCGAAAAACTGTTTTTT.

This clonotype was seen ten or more times. This chain joins TRBV20-1 and TRBJ2-7; the match to TRBD2 covers 8 bases. After removal of 6 bases from V and 3 bases from J, the junction contained 19 bases not matched to a gene. CDR1 is DFQATT and CDR2 is SNEGSKA in the germline V gene (reference sequence). The CDR3 loop spans 17 amino acids. CDR3 coding DNA: TGCAGTGCCGCAGCTGCCTGGACCGGGACTAGAGGCTACGAGCAGTACTTC. It encodes CSAAAAWTGTRGYEQYF.

The chain uses TRBV19 and TRBJ1-5; D is unresolved. Germline V gene lookup returns CDR1 LNHDA and CDR2 SQIVND (reference sequence). The CDR3 has 15 amino acids. Between the trimmed V and J ends, which lost 3 bases and 2 bases, there was a span of 11 bases. CDR3 DNA sequence: TGTGCCAGTAGTATTTCGTCCAGCGGCAATCAGCCCCAGCATTTT. It specifies CASSISSSGNQPQHF.

This clonotype was recorded many times. The chain uses TRBV5-1 and TRBJ2-3, with 8 bases fitting TRBD2. This CDR3 region has 20 residues. Trimming removed 0 bases from V and 0 bases from J; junction bases left unmatched: 15. The germline gives CDR1 SGHRS, CDR2 YFSETQ. This CDR3 reads CASSLARTAAGGSSTDTQYF. As DNA, the CDR3 is TGCGCCAGCAGCTTGGCCCGTACCGCTGCGGGGGGATCTAGCACAGATACGCAGTATTTT. The complete variable domain, with remaining parts taken from reference TRBV5-1 and TRBJ2-3, reads KAGVTQTPRYLIKTRGQQVTLSCSPISGHRSVSWYQQTPGQGLQFLFEYFSETQRNKGNFPGRFSGRQFSNSRSEMNVSTLELGDSALYLCASSLARTAAGGSSTDTQYFGPGTRLTVL.

This clonotype was counted ten times or more. The chain combines TRBV9 with TRBJ2-3; 8 positions match TRBD1. The V gene's germline CDR1 is SGDLS and CDR2 YYNGEE. Trimming removed 5 bases from V and 3 bases from J; junction bases left unmatched: 8. The CDR3 loop spans 15 amino acids. In DNA, the CDR3 is TGTGCCAGCAGACTCAATACAGGGGGAACAGATACGCAGTATTTT. Its protein is CASRLNTGGTDTQYF.

This clonotype was detected many times. The CDR3 protein is CASSRGGVIGNEKLFF. Here the CDR3 DNA reads TGCGCCAGCAGCCGAGGGGGTGTAATTGGTAATGAAAAACTGTTTTTT. The rearrangement links TRBV4-3 to TRBJ1-4; D possibly corresponds to TRBD1 (6 bases). V lost 4 bases and J 4 bases, leaving 16 bases between the germline ends. The CDR3 is 16 amino acids. Germline assignment: CDR1 LGHNA and CDR2 YSLEER.